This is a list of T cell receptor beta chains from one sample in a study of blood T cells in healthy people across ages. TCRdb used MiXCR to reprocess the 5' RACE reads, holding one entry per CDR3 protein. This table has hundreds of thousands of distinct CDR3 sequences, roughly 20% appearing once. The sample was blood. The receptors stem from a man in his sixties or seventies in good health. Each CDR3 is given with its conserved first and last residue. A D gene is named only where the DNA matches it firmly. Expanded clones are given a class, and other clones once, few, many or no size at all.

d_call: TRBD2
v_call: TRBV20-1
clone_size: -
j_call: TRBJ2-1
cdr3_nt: TGCAGTGCTAGAGGACTAGCATACAATGAGCAGTTCTTC
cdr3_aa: CSARGLAYNEQFF

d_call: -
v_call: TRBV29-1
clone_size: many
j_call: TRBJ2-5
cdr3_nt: TGCAGCGTTGTTGTCCAGGGGGGACAAGAGACCCAGTACTTC
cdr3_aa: CSVVVQGGQETQYF

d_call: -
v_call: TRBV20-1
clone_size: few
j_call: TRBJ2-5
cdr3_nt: TGCAGTGCTAGATCGGGCTACCGCCCGGAGACCCAGTACTTC
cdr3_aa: CSARSGYRPETQYF

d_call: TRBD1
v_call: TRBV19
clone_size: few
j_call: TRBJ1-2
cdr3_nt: TGTGCCAGTCAACCGCTGACAGGGGGCGCAAAGGGCTACACCTTC
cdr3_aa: CASQPLTGGAKGYTF

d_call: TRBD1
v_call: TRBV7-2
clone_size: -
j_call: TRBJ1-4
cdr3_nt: TGTGCCAGCAGCATCAGGGGGAATAATGAAAAACTGTTTTTT
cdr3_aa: CASSIRGNNEKLFF

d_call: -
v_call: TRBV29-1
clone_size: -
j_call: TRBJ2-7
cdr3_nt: TGCAGCGCTGTCAGAGTAGGTGACGAGCAGTACTTC
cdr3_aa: CSAVRVGDEQYF

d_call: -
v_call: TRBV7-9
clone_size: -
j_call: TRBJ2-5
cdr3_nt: TGTGCCAGCAGCTTCCATGGGACCGGAGAGACCCAGTACTTC
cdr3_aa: CASSFHGTGETQYF

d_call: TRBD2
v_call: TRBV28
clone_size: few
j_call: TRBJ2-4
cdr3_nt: TGTGCCAGCACCCGCCCAGGACTAGACCGGGACATTCAGTACTTC
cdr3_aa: CASTRPGLDRDIQYF

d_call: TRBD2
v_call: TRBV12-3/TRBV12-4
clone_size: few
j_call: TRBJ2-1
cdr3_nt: TGTGCCAGCAGTTTAAGGGCGCTAGCGGGAGGGCCCTCCTACAATGAGCAGTTCTTC
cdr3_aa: CASSLRALAGGPSYNEQFF

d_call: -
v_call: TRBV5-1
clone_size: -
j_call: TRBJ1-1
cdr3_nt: TGCGCCAGCAGCTTGGTCGGGGGCAGGGCTGAAGCTTTCTTT
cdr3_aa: CASSLVGGRAEAFF

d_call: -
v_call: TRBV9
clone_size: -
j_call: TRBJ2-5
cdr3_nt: TGTGCCAGCAGCGTAAAGGCGGGAGAGACCCAGTACTTC
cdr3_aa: CASSVKAGETQYF

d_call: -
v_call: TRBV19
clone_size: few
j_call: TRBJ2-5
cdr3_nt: TGTGCCAGTAGTCAGGGACGGGTAGAGACCCAGTACTTC
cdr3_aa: CASSQGRVETQYF

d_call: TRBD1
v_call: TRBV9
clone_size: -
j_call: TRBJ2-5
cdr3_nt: TGTGCCAGCAGCGTAGGGACAGGGACCCAAGAGACCCAGTACTTC
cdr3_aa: CASSVGTGTQETQYF

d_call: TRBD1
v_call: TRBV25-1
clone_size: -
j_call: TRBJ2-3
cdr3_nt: TGTGCCAGCAGTGAATACAGGGGGCTGGGAGATACGCAGTATTTT
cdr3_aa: CASSEYRGLGDTQYF

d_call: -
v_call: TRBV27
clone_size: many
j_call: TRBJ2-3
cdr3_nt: TGTGCCAGCACCCTCGACAGGAGGGGAGATACGCAGTATTTT
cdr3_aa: CASTLDRRGDTQYF

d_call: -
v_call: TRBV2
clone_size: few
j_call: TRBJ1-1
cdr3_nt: TGTGCCAGCAGTGTAGGGAGAACAGGCACTGAAGCTTTCTTT
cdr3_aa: CASSVGRTGTEAFF

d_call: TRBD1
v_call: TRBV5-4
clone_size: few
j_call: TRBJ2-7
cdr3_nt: TGTGCCAGCAGCTCTCCGCCGGGACAGGTTTTTTCTTCCGCGGCGGTAGGTGTTTTCGAGCAGTACTTC
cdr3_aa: CASSSPPGQVFSSAAVGVFEQYF

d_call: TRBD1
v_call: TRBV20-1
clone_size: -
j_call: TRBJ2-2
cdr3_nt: TGCAGTGGAAGACAGGGCGCGAACACCGGGGAGCTGTTTTTT
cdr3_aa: CSGRQGANTGELFF

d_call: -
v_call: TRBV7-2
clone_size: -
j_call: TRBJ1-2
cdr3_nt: TGTGCCAGCAGCAAACAGGGTTTCACCTATGGCTACACCTTC
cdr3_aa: CASSKQGFTYGYTF

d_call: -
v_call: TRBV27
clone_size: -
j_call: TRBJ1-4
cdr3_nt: TGTGCCAGCAGTGACGGAGGGGGACGGGGGAATGAAAAACTGTTTTTT
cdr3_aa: CASSDGGGRGNEKLFF

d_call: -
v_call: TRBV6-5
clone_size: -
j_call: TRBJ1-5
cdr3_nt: TGTGCCAGCAGTTACTCGCTACAGGCCGGGCAGCCCCAGCATTTT
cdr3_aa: CASSYSLQAGQPQHF

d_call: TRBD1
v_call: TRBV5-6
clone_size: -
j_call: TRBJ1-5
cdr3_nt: TGTGCCAGCAGCTCACGGACAGGTCACTCGTTTTTTAATAGCAATCAGCCCCAGCATTTT
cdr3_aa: CASSSRTGHSFFNSNQPQHF

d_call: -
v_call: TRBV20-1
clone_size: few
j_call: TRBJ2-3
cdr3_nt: TGCAGTGCTAGAGATGGCTGGGGGGGCACAGATACGCAGTATTTT
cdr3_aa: CSARDGWGGTDTQYF

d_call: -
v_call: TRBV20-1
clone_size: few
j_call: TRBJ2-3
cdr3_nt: TGCAGTGCTAGCGGCAGGGCTTCCACAGATACGCAGTATTTT
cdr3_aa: CSASGRASTDTQYF

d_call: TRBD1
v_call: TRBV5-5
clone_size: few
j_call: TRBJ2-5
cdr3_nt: TGTGCCAGCAGCTTGGGGGGGACAGAGATAAAGACCCAGTACTTC
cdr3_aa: CASSLGGTEIKTQYF

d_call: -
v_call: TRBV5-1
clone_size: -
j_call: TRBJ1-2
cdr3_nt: TGCGCCAGCAGCTCCGACAGACCCAACATTTACACCTTC
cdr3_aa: CASSSDRPNIYTF

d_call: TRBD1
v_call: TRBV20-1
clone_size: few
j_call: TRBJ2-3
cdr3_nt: TGCAGTGCTAGATTAAGAGGGGGCCGCACAGATACGCAGTATTTT
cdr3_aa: CSARLRGGRTDTQYF

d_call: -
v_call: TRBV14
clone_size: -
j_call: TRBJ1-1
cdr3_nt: TGTGCCAGCAGCAGGCACCCGAACACTGAAGCTTTCTTT
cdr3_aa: CASSRHPNTEAFF

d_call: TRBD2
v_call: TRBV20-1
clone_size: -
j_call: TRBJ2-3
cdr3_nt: TGCAGTGCCATACGCACTAGCGGGGGAGATACGCAGTATTTT
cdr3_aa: CSAIRTSGGDTQYF

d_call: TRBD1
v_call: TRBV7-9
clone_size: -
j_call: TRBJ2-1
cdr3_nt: TGTGCCAGCAGCTTAGGACAGGGGGCTCTACCCTACAATGAGCAGTTCTTC
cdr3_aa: CASSLGQGALPYNEQFF

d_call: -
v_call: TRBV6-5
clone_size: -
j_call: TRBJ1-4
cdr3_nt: TGTGCCAGCAGTTACTCGAGGGATGAAAAACTGTTTTTT
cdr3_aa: CASSYSRDEKLFF

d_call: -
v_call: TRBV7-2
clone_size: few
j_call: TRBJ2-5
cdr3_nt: TGTGCCAGCAGCGCCAGACGGGACCAAGAGACCCAGTACTTC
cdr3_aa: CASSARRDQETQYF

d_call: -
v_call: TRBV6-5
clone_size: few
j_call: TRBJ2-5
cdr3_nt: TGTGCCAGCAGTTACTCCTTTGCGGGGAGGGAGACCCAGTACTTC
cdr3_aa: CASSYSFAGRETQYF

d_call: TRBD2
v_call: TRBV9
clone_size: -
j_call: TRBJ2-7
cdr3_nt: TGTGCCAGCAGCGTAGGGAGCGGGGGGGCCTACGAGCAGTACTTC
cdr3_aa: CASSVGSGGAYEQYF

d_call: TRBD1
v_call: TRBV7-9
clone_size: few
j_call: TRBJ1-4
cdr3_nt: TGTGCCAGCAGCCGACAGGGTGGTGCTGAAAAACTGTTTTTT
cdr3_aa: CASSRQGGAEKLFF

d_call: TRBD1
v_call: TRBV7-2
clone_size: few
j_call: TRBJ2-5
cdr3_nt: TGTGCCAGCAGCCGGACAGGGTTATTGACAGAGACCCAGTACTTC
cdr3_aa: CASSRTGLLTETQYF

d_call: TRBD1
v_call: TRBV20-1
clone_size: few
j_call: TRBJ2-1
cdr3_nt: TGCAGTGCTAAACCGGGACAGGGCTCCTACAATGAGCAGTTCTTC
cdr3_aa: CSAKPGQGSYNEQFF

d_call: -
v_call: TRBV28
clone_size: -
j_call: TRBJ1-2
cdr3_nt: TGTGCCAGCAGCCGTTCCACCGGGACATCCAACTATGGCTACACCTTC
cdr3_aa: CASSRSTGTSNYGYTF

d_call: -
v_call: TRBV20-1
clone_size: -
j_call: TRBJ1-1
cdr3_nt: TGCAGTGCTAGATGGAACAGAGGGGATCTTGAAGCTTTCTTT
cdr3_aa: CSARWNRGDLEAFF

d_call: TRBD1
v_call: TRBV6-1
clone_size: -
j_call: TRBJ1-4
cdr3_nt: TGTGCCAGCAGTGAAGGTTGGGGACAGTATGAAAAACTGTTTTTT
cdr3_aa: CASSEGWGQYEKLFF

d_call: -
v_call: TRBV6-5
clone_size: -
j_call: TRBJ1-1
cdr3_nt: TGTGCCAGCAGTCCGACAAACACAGCCCGGAACACTGAAGCTTTCTTT
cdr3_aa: CASSPTNTARNTEAFF

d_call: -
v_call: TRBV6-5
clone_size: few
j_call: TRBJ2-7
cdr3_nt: TGTGCCAGCAGTTATGGGAATTCCTACGAGCAGTACTTC
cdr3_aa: CASSYGNSYEQYF

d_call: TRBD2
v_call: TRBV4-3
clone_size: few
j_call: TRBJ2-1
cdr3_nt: TGCGCCAGCAGCCAGAGGACTAGCTCATCCTACAATGAGCAGTTCTTC
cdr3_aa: CASSQRTSSSYNEQFF

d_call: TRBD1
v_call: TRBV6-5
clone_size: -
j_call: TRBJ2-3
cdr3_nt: TGTGCCAGCAGCCTGGACAGGGGGCGGTCAGATACGCAGTATTTT
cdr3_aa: CASSLDRGRSDTQYF

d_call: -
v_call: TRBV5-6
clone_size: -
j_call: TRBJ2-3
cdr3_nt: TGTGCCAGCAGCTTTTATAAGGGAACAAACACAGATACGCAGTATTTT
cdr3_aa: CASSFYKGTNTDTQYF

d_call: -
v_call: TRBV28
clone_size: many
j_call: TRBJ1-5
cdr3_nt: TGTGCCAGCAGTTTTTTGATGATAGTCAATCAGCCCCAGCATTTT
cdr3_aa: CASSFLMIVNQPQHF

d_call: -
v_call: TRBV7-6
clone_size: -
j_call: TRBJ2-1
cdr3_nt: TGTGCCAGCAGCTTAGCGTTCGCTATAGGGAACAATGAGCAGTTCTTC
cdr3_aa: CASSLAFAIGNNEQFF